The clone carrying this T cell receptor (beta chain) came up once. No antigen is known for it. These data are taken from a study of T cells after yellow fever vaccination. Study-level background: Libraries from low-cell-number fractions were prepared with the SMART-Seq v4 Ultra Low Input RNA kit. Study-wide results and caveats: When the response was secondary, it was weaker but reached its peak faster, day 5 versus 15. Primary-vaccination clones mostly resurfaced post-booster (just under 98% CD4, just under 90% CD8).

This CDR3 has 14 amino acids. The V gene's germline CDR1 is SGHRS and CDR2 YFSETQ. Trimming stripped 5 bases from V and 2 bases from J, with 13 bases between. The authors made TCR cDNA by 5'RACE template switching, adding a universal primer site and UMIs. TCRdb passed the 5' RACE reads through MiXCR, listing each CDR3 protein once. The data contain 95,000 to 150,000 distinct CDR3 sequences, roughly 6.7% of them seen just once; the ten biggest clones take up just under 2.5%. The source of this sequence is a man aged 18 to 29 who received the YFV17D yellow fever vaccine. The chain recombines TRBV5-1 with TRBJ2-5; D is ambiguous. Sequencing was performed on CD4+ T cells sorted from PBMCs, taken approximately 11 days after the first yellow fever vaccination. CDR3: CASRFYKRQETQYF. CDR3 nucleotides: TGCGCCAGCAGATTCTATAAGAGGCAAGAGACCCAGTACTTC.